The next 14 T cell receptor beta chains were all read from a single sample in a study of CD4 T cells in relation to SARS-CoV-2 and coronaviruses. The unexposed donors gave CD4+ T cells in about 2010-2019, prior to COVID-19. After about ten days of culture, CD4+ T cells were isolated. Their target antigens are unknown. Some clones are missing from TCRdb's copy, which holds only in-frame ones; the method was immunoSEQ multiplex PCR. The repertoire consists of more than 25,000 clones, with approximately 79% occurring once and the leading ten covering over 9%. Sequencing used CD4+ T cells from PBMCs, cultured in vitro. The source of these receptors is a human donor in good health.

This chain connects TRBV5-6 to TRBJ2-7, with 9 bases identical to TRBD1. The V gene's germline CDR1 is SGHDT and CDR2 YYEEEE. Losses at the gene ends were 4 bases for V and 5 bases for J; bases not matched to a gene: 7. The CDR3 length is 14 residues. CDR3 region: CASSPGTGRNEQYF. The CDR3 DNA reads TGTGCCAGCAGCCCCGGGACAGGGAGAAACGAGCAGTACTTC.

V usage is TRBV7-6 and J usage is TRBJ2-3; 8 nucleotides align to TRBD2. Germline V CDR1 and CDR2: SGHVS, FNYEAQ. This CDR3 region has 18 residues. V lost 4 bases, J lost 6 bases, and 18 bases stayed unmatched. CDR3 loop: CASSSDDSGGPVADTQYF. CDR3 bases: TGTGCCAGCAGCTCAGATGATTCGGGAGGGCCGGTTGCGGATACGCAGTATTTT.

The table lists this clone with a few counts. The V gene is TRBV15, the J gene TRBJ2-7; D might be TRBD1 (6 bases). The germline V gene encodes CDR1 LNHNV and CDR2 YYDKDF (reference sequence). Trimming took off 2 bases at V and 0 bases at J, with 14 bases between the two ends. The CDR3 extends over 16 amino acids. CDR3 in amino acids: CATSRIGQSNSYEQYF. The CDR3 coding sequence is TGTGCCACCAGCAGAATAGGACAGTCAAACTCCTACGAGCAGTACTTC. Filled out from reference TRBV15 and TRBJ2-7, the complete variable domain reads DAMVIQNPRYQVTQFGKPVTLSCSQTLNHNVMYWYQQKSSQAPKLLFHYYDKDFNNEADTPDNFQSRRPNTSFCFLDIRSPGLGDTAMYLCATSRIGQSNSYEQYFGPGTRLTVT.

This clone was seen only a few times. The genes are TRBV2 and TRBJ2-5, with 7 bases lining up with TRBD2. The junction had 14 bases not matched to a gene; V was cut back by 5 bases and J by 5 bases. The V gene's germline CDR1 is SNHLY and CDR2 FYNNEI. This CDR3 has 16 residues. CDR3 sequence reads: CASSRGLLGDGETQYF. Written as DNA, the CDR3 is TGTGCCAGCAGTCGGGGACTACTAGGAGATGGGGAGACCCAGTACTTC.

The gene calls are TRBV5-1 and TRBJ2-3; 8 positions agree with TRBD2. CDR1 and CDR2 from the germline V gene are SGHRS and YFSETQ. CDR3 length: 15 residues. V was clipped by 5 bases and J by 1 base; unmatched bases: 6. The CDR3 region is CASRYSGDRTDTQYF. The CDR3 DNA is TGCGCCAGCAGGTATAGCGGGGACCGCACAGATACGCAGTATTTT. The full variable domain, with the rest looked up from reference TRBV5-1 and TRBJ2-3, is KAGVTQTPRYLIKTRGQQVTLSCSPISGHRSVSWYQQTPGQGLQFLFEYFSETQRNKGNFPGRFSGRQFSNSRSEMNVSTLELGDSALYLCASRYSGDRTDTQYFGPGTRLTVL.

The chain recombines TRBV24-1 with TRBJ2-2, with D maybe TRBD1 (5 bases). There are 15 residues in the CDR3. Germline V gives CDR1 KGHDR, CDR2 SFDVKD. V gave up 3 bases and J gave up 0 bases, with 7 bases separating them. The CDR3 sequence: CATSDGRANTGELFF. The CDR3, as DNA: TGTGCCACCAGTGATGGCAGGGCGAACACCGGGGAGCTGTTTTTT.

This clone showed up just once. The chain links TRBV6-5 to TRBJ2-7, with D unresolved. With 4 bases removed from V and 0 bases from J, the gap between germline ends came to 13 bases. The CDR3 length is 15 residues. Germline CDR1 is MNHEY and CDR2 is SVGAGI. CDR3 in amino acids: CASSLDPASSYEQYF. DNA for the CDR3: TGTGCCAGCAGTTTGGATCCTGCAAGCTCCTACGAGCAGTACTTC.

In this sample, this clone turned up a few times. V and J are TRBV12-3 or TRBV12-4 and TRBJ1-2, with D unresolved. CDR3 length equals 13 residues. V lost 9 bases and J 3 bases, leaving 14 bases between the germline ends. The CDR3 loop reads CASAILADYGYTF. In nucleotides, the CDR3 is TGTGCCAGTGCGATACTCGCAGACTATGGCTACACCTTC.

The chain recombines TRBV6-5 with TRBJ1-2, with D uncertain. Per the germline V gene, CDR1 is MNHEY and CDR2 is SVGAGI. Trimming removed 6 bases from V and 1 base from J, with 3 bases in between. This CDR3 has 11 amino acids. CDR3 region: CASSNNYGYTF. CDR3 in DNA: TGTGCCAGCAGCAATAACTATGGCTACACCTTC.

The J gene is TRBJ1-1, the V gene TRBV6-1, with D possibly being TRBD1 (5 bases). This CDR3 comprises 13 residues. Per germline, CDR1 MNHNS and CDR2 SASEGT. The V end was cut by 1 base, the J end by 5 bases, with 8 bases between. CDR3 amino acids: CASSEEGRTEAFF. The CDR3 DNA reads as TGTGCCAGCAGTGAAGAGGGGAGGACTGAAGCTTTCTTT.

This rearrangement joins TRBV5-5 to TRBJ2-2, with 10 bases that match TRBD2. This CDR3 comprises 17 residues. V trimming: 0 bases; J trimming: 7 bases; junction bases outside the gene matches: 9. CDR1 and CDR2 (germline): SGHKS, YYEKEE (reference sequence). CDR3 sequence: CASSLELAGAWVGELFF. The CDR3 coding sequence is TGTGCCAGCAGCTTGGAGCTAGCGGGAGCGTGGGTCGGGGAGCTGTTTTTT.

This clone was found once. The chain has TRBV7-2 and TRBJ2-3; weak D call: TRBD2 (6 bases). The CDR3 covers 15 residues. CDR1 SGHTA and CDR2 FQGNSA come from the germline V gene. V was cut by 3 bases and J by 6 bases, with 16 bases left in between. CDR3 nucleotides: TGTGCCAGCAGCTTGACAGCGGGCCCGGTGGATACGCAGTATTTT. It specifies CASSLTAGPVDTQYF.

The CDR3: CASSGWRDYGYTF. CDR3 nucleotide sequence: TGTGCCAGCAGCGGTTGGAGGGACTATGGCTACACCTTC. The chain combines TRBV3-1 (or the pseudogene TRBV3-2) with TRBJ1-2; D is unclear. V lost 5 bases, J lost 3 bases, and 10 bases lay in between. The CDR3 length is 13 residues. CDR1 is LGHDT and CDR2 is YNNKEL in the germline V gene (reference sequence).

This rearrangement joins TRBV19 to TRBJ1-3, with 9 bases aligning to TRBD1. The length of the CDR3 is 15 residues. Germline V gene lookup returns CDR1 LNHDA and CDR2 SQIVND (reference sequence). Germline trimming cut 3 bases from V and 4 bases from J; bases unmatched to any gene: 4. The CDR3 DNA reads as TGTGCCAGTAGTATGGGACAGGGCCCCGGAAACACCATATATTTT. Its translation is CASSMGQGPGNTIYF.